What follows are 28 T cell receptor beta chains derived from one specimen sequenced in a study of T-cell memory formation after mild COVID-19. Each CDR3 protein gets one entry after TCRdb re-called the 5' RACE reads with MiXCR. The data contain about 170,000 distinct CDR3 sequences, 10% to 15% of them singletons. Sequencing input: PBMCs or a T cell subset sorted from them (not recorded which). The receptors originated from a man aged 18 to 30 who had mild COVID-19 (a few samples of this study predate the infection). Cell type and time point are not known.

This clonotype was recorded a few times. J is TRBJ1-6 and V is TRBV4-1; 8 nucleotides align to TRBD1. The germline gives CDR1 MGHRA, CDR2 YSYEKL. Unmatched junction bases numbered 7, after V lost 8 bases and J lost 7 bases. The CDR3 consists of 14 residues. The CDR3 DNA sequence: TGCGCCAGCCGGAGGGGACAGGACAATTCACCCCTCCACTTT. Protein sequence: CASRRGQDNSPLHF.

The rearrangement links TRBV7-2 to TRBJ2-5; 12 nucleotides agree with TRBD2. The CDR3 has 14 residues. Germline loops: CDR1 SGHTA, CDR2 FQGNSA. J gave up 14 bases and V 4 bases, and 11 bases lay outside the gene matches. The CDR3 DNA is TGTGCCAGCAGCTCGCGACTAGCGGGGGCCCTTCTATACTTC. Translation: CASSSRLAGALLYF.

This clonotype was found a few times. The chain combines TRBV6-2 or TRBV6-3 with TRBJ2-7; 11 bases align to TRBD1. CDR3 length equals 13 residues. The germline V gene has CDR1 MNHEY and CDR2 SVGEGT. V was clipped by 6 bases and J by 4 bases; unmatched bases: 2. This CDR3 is CASRWDRGYEQYV. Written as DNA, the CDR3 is TGTGCCAGCAGGTGGGACAGGGGGTACGAGCAGTACGTC.

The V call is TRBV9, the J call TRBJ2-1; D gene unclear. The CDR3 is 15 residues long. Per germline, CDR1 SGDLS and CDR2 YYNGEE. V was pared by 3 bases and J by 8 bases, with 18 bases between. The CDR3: CASSARTLGWDEQFF. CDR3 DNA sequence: TGTGCCAGCAGCGCCCGGACCCTTGGGTGGGATGAGCAGTTCTTC.

CDR3 in amino acids: CASSYSGQGPNEQFF. CDR3 bases: TGTGCCAGCAGTTACTCAGGACAGGGGCCCAATGAGCAGTTCTTC. This chain links TRBV6-5 with TRBJ2-1; 9 bases are shared with TRBD1. The CDR3 covers 15 residues. Germline CDR1 and CDR2: MNHEY and SVGAGI. V dropped 0 bases and J dropped 6; count of bases not matched to a gene: 3.

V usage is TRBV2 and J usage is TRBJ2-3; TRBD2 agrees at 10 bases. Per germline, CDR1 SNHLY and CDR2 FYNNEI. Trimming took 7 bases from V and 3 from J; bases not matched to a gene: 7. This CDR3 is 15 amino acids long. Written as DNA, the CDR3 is TGTGCCAGCACCTCCGGGACTAGCGCAACAGATACGCAGTATTTT. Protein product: CASTSGTSATDTQYF.

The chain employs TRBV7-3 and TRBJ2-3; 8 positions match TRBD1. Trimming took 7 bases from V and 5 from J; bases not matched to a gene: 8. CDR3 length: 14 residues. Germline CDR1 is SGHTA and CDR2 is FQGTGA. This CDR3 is CASNGQGSKDTQYF. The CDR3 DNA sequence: TGTGCCAGCAACGGACAGGGCAGTAAAGATACGCAGTATTTT.

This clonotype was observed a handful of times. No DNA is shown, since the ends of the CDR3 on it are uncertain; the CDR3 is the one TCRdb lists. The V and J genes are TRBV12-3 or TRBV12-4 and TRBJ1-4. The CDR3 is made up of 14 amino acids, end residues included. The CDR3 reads CASSFGNGNEKLFF.

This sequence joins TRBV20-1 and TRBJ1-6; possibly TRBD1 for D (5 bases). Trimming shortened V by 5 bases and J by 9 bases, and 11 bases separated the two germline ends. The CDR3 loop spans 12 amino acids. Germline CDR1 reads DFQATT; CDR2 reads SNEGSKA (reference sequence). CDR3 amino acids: CSARSGSSPLHF. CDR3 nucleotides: TGCAGTGCTCGCTCAGGGAGTTCACCCCTCCACTTT.

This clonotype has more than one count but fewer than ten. DNA for the CDR3: TGTGCCAGCAGCTTAGATAGCGCACCACACAATGAGCAGTTCTTC. It is translated as CASSLDSAPHNEQFF. The chain is built from TRBV7-3 and TRBJ2-1, with D maybe TRBD2 (5 bases). The V end was cut by 2 bases, the J end by 5 bases, with 13 bases between. The germline gives CDR1 SGHTA, CDR2 FQGTGA. This CDR3 region has 15 residues.

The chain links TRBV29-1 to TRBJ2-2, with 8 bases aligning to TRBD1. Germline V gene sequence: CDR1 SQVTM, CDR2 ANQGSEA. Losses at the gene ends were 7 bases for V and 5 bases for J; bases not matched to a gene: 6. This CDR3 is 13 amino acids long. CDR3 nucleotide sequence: TGCAGCGGGACAGGGTTTGTGACCGGGGAGCTGTTTTTT. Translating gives CSGTGFVTGELFF.

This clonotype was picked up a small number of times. For the CDR3, the DNA is TGTGCCAGCAGACCGACGGGAGGCCAAGAGACCCAGTACTTC. It specifies CASRPTGGQETQYF. The chain combines TRBV7-9 with TRBJ2-5; the match to TRBD2 covers 7 bases. Germline CDR1 reads SEHNR; CDR2 reads FQNEAQ (reference sequence). V gave up 6 bases and J gave up 1 base; unmatched junction bases: 5. The CDR3 spans 14 residues.

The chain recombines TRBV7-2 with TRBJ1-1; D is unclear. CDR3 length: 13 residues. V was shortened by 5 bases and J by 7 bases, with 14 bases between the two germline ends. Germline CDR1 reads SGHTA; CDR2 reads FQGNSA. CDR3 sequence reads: CASSERTESEAFF. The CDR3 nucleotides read TGTGCCAGCAGCGAACGGACCGAAAGTGAAGCTTTCTTT.

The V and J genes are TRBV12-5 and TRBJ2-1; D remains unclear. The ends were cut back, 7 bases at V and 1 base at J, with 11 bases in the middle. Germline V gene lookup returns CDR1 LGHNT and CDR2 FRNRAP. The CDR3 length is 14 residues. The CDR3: CASALGPSYNEQFF. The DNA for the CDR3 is TGTGCTAGTGCCTTAGGACCATCCTACAATGAGCAGTTCTTC.

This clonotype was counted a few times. CDR3 DNA: TGTGCCAGCCGATGGGCAGGCAACACTGAAGCTTTCTTT. Protein product: CASRWAGNTEAFF. The V call is TRBV6-5, the J call TRBJ1-1, with D unclear. V shed 8 bases and J shed 2 bases, with 12 bases lying between them. The CDR3 consists of 13 residues. Germline V gene data show CDR1 as MNHEY and CDR2 as SVGAGI.

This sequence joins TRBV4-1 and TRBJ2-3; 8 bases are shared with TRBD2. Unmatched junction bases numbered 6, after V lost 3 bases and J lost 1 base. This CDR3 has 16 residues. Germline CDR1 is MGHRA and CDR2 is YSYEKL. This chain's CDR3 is CASSHTGGAGTDTQYF. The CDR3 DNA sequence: TGCGCCAGCAGCCATACCGGGGGGGCCGGCACAGATACGCAGTATTTT.

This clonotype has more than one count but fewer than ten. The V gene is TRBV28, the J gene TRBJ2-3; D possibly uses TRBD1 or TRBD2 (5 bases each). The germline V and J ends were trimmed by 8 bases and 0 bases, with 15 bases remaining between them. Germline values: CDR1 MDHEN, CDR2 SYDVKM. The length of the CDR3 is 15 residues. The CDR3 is CASRDPRRSTDTQYF. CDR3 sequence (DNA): TGTGCCAGCCGGGACCCCAGGAGAAGCACAGATACGCAGTATTTT.

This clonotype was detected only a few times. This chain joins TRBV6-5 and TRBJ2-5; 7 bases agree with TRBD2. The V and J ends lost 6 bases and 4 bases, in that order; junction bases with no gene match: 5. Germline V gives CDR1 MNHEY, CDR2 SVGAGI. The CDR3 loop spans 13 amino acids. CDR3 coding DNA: TGTGCCAGCAGAAGGACTAGTTTAGAGACCCAGTACTTC. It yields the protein CASRRTSLETQYF.

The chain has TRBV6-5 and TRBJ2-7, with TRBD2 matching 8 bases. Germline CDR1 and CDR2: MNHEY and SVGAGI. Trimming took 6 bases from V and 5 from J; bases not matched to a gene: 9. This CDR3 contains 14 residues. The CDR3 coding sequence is TGTGCCAGCAGAGCCCCGGGGGGGGGGCACGAGCAGTACTTC. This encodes CASRAPGGGHEQYF.

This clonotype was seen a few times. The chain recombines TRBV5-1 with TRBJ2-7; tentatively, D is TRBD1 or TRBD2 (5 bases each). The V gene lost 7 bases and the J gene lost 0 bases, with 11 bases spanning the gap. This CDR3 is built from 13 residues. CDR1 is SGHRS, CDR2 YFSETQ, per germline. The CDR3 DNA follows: TGCGCCAGCGGGTCGGGACGCTCCTACGAGCAGTACTTC. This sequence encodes CASGSGRSYEQYF.

The CDR3 sequence is CATSRALTAYGYTF. The CDR3 DNA reads TGTGCCACCAGCAGAGCACTGACAGCCTATGGCTACACCTTC. J is TRBJ1-2 and V is TRBV15, with D possibly being TRBD1 (5 bases). Per germline, CDR1 LNHNV and CDR2 YYDKDF (reference sequence). CDR3 length: 14 amino acids. Trimming removed 1 base from V and 4 bases from J, with 10 bases in between.

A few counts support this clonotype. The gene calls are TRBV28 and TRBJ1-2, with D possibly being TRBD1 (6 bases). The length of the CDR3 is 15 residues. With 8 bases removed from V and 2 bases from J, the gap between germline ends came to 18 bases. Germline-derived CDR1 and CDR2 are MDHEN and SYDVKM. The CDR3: CASFGGGLANYGYTF. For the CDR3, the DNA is TGTGCCAGCTTTGGTGGGGGGCTAGCGAACTATGGCTACACCTTC.

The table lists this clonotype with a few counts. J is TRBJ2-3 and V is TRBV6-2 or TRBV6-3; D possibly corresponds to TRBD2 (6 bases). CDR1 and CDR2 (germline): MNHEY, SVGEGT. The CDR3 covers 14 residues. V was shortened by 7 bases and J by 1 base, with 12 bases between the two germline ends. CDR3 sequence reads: CASIPASGTDTQYF. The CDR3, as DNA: TGTGCCAGCATTCCGGCTAGCGGCACAGATACGCAGTATTTT.

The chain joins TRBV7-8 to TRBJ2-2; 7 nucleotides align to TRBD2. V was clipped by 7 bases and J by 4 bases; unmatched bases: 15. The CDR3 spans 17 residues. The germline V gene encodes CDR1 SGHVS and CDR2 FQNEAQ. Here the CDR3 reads CASTPGAGAEITGELFF. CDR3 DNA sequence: TGTGCCAGCACGCCCGGGGCGGGAGCGGAGATCACCGGGGAGCTGTTTTTT.

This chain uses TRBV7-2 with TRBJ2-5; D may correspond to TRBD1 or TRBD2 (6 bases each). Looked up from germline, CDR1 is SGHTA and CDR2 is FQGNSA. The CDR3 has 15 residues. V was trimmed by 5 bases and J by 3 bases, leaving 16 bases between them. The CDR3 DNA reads TGTGCCAGCAGCGCTCCACCGGGGGCAGAAGAGACCCAGTACTTC. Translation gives CASSAPPGAEETQYF.

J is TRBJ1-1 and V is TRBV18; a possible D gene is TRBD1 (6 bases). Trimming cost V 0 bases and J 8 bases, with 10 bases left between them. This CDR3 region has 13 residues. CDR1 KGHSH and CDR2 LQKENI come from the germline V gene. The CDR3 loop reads CASSPPVTGEAFF. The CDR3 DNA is TGTGCCAGCTCACCACCAGTTACAGGGGAAGCTTTCTTT.

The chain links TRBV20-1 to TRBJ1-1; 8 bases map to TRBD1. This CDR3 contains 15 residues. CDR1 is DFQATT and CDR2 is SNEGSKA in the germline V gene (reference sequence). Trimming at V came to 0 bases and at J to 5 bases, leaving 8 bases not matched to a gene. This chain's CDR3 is CSARDPRGRGTEAFF. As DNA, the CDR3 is TGCAGTGCTAGAGATCCCAGGGGGCGGGGAACTGAAGCTTTCTTT.

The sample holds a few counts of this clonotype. Here the CDR3 DNA reads TGCGCCAGCAGCGCTGAGGGGGTTGGGGCCAACGTCCTGACTTTC. As protein: CASSAEGVGANVLTF. This sequence joins TRBV5-1 and TRBJ2-6; D is perhaps TRBD1 (6 bases). Trimming took off 4 bases at V and 3 bases at J, with 11 bases between the two ends. This CDR3 region has 15 residues. The germline CDR1 and CDR2 sequences are SGHRS and YFSETQ.